Listed here is a single TCR beta chain. These data are taken from a study of somatic mutations in cytotoxic T cells in rheumatoid arthritis. Clones were read by immunoSEQ multiplex PCR, and TCRdb kept only the in-frame ones, dropping some. The sample carries about 15,000 clones, about 80% recorded once. This CDR3 comprises 16 residues. Germline loops: CDR1 GTSNPN, CDR2 SVGIG (reference sequence). Trimming left V 1 base short and J 0 bases short, with 13 bases between. This receptor was taken from an adult with rheumatoid arthritis. The chain carries TRBV30 and TRBJ1-5, with D perhaps matching TRBD1 (5 bases). Sequencing was performed on CD8+ T cells sorted from blood. CDR3 DNA: TGTGCCTGGAGTGGGGGGAGGGACCATAGCAATCAGCCCCAGCATTTT. It is translated as CAWSGGRDHSNQPQHF.